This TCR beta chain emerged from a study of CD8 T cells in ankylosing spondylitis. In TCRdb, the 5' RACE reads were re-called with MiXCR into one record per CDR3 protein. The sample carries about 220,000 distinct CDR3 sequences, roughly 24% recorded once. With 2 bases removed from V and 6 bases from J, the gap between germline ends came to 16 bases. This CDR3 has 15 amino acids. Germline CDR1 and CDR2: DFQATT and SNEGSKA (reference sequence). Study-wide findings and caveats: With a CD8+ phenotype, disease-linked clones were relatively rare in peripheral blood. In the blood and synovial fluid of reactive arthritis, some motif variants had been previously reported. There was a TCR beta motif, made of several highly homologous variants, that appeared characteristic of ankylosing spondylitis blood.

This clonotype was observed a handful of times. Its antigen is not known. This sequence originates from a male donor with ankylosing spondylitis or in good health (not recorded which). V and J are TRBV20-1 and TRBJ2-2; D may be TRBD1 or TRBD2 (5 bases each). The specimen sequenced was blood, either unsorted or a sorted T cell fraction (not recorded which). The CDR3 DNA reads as TGCAGTGCTAGACCAACGGGACCTAGTCCCGGGGAGCTGTTTTTT. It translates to CSARPTGPSPGELFF.